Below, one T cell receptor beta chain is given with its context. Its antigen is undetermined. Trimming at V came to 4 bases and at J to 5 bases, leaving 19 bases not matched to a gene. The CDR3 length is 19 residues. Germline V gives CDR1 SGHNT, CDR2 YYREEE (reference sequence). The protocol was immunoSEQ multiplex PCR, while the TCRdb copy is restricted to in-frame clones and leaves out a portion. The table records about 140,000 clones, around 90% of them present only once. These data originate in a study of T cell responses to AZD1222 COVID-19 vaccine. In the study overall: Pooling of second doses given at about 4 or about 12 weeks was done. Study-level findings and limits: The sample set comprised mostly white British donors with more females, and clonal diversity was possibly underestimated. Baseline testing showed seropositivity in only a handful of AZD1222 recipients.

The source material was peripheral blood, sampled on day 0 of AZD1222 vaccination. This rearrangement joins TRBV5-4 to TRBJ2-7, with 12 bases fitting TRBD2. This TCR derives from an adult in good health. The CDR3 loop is CASSRDKGLAGIPEDEQYF. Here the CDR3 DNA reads TGTGCCAGCAGCCGGGACAAAGGACTAGCGGGGATCCCGGAGGACGAGCAGTACTTC.